A single T cell receptor (beta chain) is shown here with its context. This clone appeared once. Its antigen target is currently unknown. No much larger clonotype is one base removed from it; base qualities were not supplied. TCR CDR3 regions were amplified from genomic DNA by multiplex PCR using the deep immunoSEQ assay. Extracted genomic DNA from each cell subset was spread evenly across all wells of several immunoSEQ 96-well plates, with each plate serving as a replicate. For sorted subsets, around 200 ng genomic DNA, equal to tens of thousands of T cell genomes, was loaded into each replicate PCR. Purified libraries were quantified with a Qubit 3.0 fluorometer, sized on a Bioanalyzer 2100, and re-quantified with the KAPA Library Quantification kit. Each immunoSEQ 96-well plate was sequenced on its own single-read 150-cycle Illumina NextSeq 550 flow cell. Concerning the study's data processing: Because only junctional sequences without quality scores were contained in the immunoSEQ output, filtering matching that applied to full-length reads could not be performed. Sequences were annotated with PyIR, a Python wrapper for IgBLAST v1.9, using IMGT germline references to assign V/J genes and CDR3. Reads were removed for weak V/J assignments (E-value above 1e-6), missing CDR3, stop codons, out-of-frame junctions, or ambiguous translated residues. V3J clonotypes were defined by identical inferred V gene, J gene, and CDR3 amino acid sequence. Percentage overlap between repertoires was calculated by dividing the number of shared unique clonotypes by the size of the smaller repertoire. RTK rarefaction, the Chao1 estimator, and Recon v2.1 estimates of unobserved clonotypes were used to assess repertoire richness. Generation probabilities for all TCRbeta clonotypes obtained by the gDNA method from a handful of donors were computed using OLGA. TCRdb took this table from immuneACCESS and kept in-frame rearrangements with V and J called. Such tables lack part of the clones; where checked against another copy, unresolved V genes explain under half of the gap, and the rest is unexplained. That table is the source of V, J and clone size, and D and trimming were worked out from the DNA. Here the sample has approximately 2,000,000 clones; approximately 90% occur a single time. Approximately 0.41% of the sample is in the top ten clones.

These data belong to a study of shared clonotypes between healthy human individuals (dated by TCRdb to the early 2020s). Regarding the research as a whole: The cohort included a few men and a couple of women between 18 and 49 years of age. To estimate repertoire size and how much clonotypes are shared between individuals, the study performed deep sequencing of blood TCR repertoires from a handful of healthy adults. For each donor, CD4 naive and CD4 memory were each run on three plates, CD8 naive on two plates, and CD8 memory on one plate. Each donor's leukapheresis produced roughly between roughly 0.85 and 10 billion PBMCs. To increase sequencing depth and limit assay-specific biases, different laboratories used diverse techniques to prepare libraries and sequence TCR repertoires. Study-wide findings and limitations: When a handful of donors were compared, the shared fraction of clonotypes was around 5.1% for naive CD4, 3.5% to 4% for naive CD8, more than 2% for memory CD4, and under 0.5% for memory CD8. The small number of donors limited the genetic and exposure-history diversity represented. Larger estimated clonotype richness was generally found for naive subsets than for memory subsets. Even with the large sequencing depth, rarefaction of the sorted-subset datasets indicated that sequencing was incomplete. Pairwise subsampling led to the expectation that sequencing depth would affect the degree of clonotype sharing among donors. Compared with non-shared clonotypes, the clonotypes found in all four sorted-subset donors had higher generation probabilities. Sampling was restricted to blood, and TCR repertoires in tissues likely differ from the TCR repertoires found in blood.

Taken from the germline V gene (reference sequence), the CDR1 and CDR2 loops are MNHEY and SMNVEV. The cysteine opens and the phenylalanine closes a CDR3 of 15 amino acids. The read is trimmed to its CDR3 DNA, 45 bases read in frame from base 1. Germline trimming: 7 bases from V, 6 bases from J; junction bases outside gene matches: 11. Healthy HIV-negative adults with no recently reported acute infections or vaccinations were included as donors. All donors were Caucasian adults living in Nashville, Tennessee, USA. CD4+ T cells were enriched by magnetic negative selection; naive cells were then positively selected on CD45RA, and the negative fraction formed the memory subset. Blood was obtained by leukapheresis, after which PBMCs were separated by Ficoll-Histopaque density gradient centrifugation and cryopreserved in liquid nitrogen vapor phase. Purity and quantity of every magnetically sorted T cell population were checked by analytical flow cytometry. Genomic DNA was isolated from every sorted fraction and measured by UV absorbance on a Nanodrop 2000c.

This TCR derives from a young man in good health. Some clones in this sample may be carry-over from other donors' samples. The sequence links TRBV27 to TRBJ2-7; 11 middle bases align to TRBD2. Sequenced: naive CD4+ T cells from PBMCs. The cell subset or site label, read with the paper, signifies: CD45RA+ positively selected. The DNA sequence follows: TGTGCCAGCACCAAAGGTAGCGGGAGGGTCGTCGAGCAGTACTTC. This codes for CASTKGSGRVVEQYF.